Presented here are 4 T cell receptor beta chains from one specimen sequenced in a study of CD8+ T cells in alopecia areata (dated by TCRdb to between 2018 and 2020). The library was produced with the immunoSEQ multiplex PCR assay. RNA was extracted from all samples and reverse transcribed into cDNA, which served as template for TCR sequencing. What TCRdb holds here is the immuneACCESS table cut down to in-frame rearrangements. Part of the clones is not present; checked against another copy, under half of the missing clones reflect an unresolved V gene, and the others are unexplained. Recorded for this sample are around 190,000 clones; about three fifths of them occurred a single time. The biggest ten clones account for roughly 4.2% of the sample. The time point label corresponds to: about four weeks on oral tofacitinib. Taken with the paper, the label for treatment or condition translates to: oral pan-JAK inhibitor, 5-10 mg twice daily.

Source: CD4+ T cells sorted from blood, taken at week 4, from a patient treated with tofacitinib. These receptors were taken from a human donor with alopecia areata.

The V and J genes are TRBV27 and TRBJ2-4; D not certain. CDR1 is MNHEY and CDR2 is SMNVEV in the germline V gene (reference sequence). CDR3 size: 15 residues. Trimming stripped 8 bases from V and 4 bases from J, with 18 bases between. The CDR3 DNA follows: TGTGCCAGCGGACCAGGAAACCCCCCGAAAAACATTCAGTACTTC. Its translation: CASGPGNPPKNIQYF.

The rearrangement links TRBV5-4 to TRBJ1-2; D perhaps matches TRBD1 (5 bases). V lost 4 bases and J lost 8, with 15 bases in between. There are 13 residues in the CDR3. Germline V gene sequence: CDR1 SGHNT, CDR2 YYREEE (reference sequence). The DNA for the CDR3 is TGTGCCAGCAGCCTGAACCGGGGCAGGGGCTACACCTTC. This codes for CASSLNRGRGYTF.

The chain joins TRBV4-3 to TRBJ2-5, with D possibly called TRBD1 or TRBD2 (6 bases each). The CDR3 is 17 amino acids. The germline V and J ends were trimmed by 4 bases and 5 bases, with 23 bases remaining between them. From germline, CDR1 is LGHNA and CDR2 YSLEER. The CDR3 sequence: CASSPRLGGGPQETQYF. DNA of the CDR3: TGCGCCAGCAGCCCTAGACTAGGGGGTGGCCCCCAGGAGACCCAGTACTTC.

This clone was seen once. The chain links TRBV6-5 to TRBJ1-2; D is unresolved. The CDR3 totals 16 residues. V lost 0 bases and J lost 2, with 13 bases in between. Germline V gives CDR1 MNHEY, CDR2 SVGAGI. The CDR3 region is CASSYSNGQPNYGYTF. DNA for the CDR3: TGTGCCAGCAGTTACTCGAATGGCCAGCCAAACTATGGCTACACCTTC.